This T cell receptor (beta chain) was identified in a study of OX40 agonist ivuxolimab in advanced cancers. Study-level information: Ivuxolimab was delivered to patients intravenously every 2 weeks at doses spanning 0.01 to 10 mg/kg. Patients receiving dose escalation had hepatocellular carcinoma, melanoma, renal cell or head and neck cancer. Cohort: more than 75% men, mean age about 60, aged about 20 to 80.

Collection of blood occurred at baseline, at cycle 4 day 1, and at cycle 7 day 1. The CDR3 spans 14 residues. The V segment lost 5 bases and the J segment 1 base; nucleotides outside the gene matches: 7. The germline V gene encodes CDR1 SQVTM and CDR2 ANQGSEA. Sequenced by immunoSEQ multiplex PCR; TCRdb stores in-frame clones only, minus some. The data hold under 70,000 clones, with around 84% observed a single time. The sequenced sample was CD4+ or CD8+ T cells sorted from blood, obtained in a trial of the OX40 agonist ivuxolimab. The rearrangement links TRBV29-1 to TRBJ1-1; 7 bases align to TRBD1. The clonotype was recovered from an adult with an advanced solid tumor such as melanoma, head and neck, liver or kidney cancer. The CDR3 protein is CSVTGVGQNTEAFF. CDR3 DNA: TGCAGCGTTACAGGGGTGGGTCAGAACACTGAAGCTTTCTTT.